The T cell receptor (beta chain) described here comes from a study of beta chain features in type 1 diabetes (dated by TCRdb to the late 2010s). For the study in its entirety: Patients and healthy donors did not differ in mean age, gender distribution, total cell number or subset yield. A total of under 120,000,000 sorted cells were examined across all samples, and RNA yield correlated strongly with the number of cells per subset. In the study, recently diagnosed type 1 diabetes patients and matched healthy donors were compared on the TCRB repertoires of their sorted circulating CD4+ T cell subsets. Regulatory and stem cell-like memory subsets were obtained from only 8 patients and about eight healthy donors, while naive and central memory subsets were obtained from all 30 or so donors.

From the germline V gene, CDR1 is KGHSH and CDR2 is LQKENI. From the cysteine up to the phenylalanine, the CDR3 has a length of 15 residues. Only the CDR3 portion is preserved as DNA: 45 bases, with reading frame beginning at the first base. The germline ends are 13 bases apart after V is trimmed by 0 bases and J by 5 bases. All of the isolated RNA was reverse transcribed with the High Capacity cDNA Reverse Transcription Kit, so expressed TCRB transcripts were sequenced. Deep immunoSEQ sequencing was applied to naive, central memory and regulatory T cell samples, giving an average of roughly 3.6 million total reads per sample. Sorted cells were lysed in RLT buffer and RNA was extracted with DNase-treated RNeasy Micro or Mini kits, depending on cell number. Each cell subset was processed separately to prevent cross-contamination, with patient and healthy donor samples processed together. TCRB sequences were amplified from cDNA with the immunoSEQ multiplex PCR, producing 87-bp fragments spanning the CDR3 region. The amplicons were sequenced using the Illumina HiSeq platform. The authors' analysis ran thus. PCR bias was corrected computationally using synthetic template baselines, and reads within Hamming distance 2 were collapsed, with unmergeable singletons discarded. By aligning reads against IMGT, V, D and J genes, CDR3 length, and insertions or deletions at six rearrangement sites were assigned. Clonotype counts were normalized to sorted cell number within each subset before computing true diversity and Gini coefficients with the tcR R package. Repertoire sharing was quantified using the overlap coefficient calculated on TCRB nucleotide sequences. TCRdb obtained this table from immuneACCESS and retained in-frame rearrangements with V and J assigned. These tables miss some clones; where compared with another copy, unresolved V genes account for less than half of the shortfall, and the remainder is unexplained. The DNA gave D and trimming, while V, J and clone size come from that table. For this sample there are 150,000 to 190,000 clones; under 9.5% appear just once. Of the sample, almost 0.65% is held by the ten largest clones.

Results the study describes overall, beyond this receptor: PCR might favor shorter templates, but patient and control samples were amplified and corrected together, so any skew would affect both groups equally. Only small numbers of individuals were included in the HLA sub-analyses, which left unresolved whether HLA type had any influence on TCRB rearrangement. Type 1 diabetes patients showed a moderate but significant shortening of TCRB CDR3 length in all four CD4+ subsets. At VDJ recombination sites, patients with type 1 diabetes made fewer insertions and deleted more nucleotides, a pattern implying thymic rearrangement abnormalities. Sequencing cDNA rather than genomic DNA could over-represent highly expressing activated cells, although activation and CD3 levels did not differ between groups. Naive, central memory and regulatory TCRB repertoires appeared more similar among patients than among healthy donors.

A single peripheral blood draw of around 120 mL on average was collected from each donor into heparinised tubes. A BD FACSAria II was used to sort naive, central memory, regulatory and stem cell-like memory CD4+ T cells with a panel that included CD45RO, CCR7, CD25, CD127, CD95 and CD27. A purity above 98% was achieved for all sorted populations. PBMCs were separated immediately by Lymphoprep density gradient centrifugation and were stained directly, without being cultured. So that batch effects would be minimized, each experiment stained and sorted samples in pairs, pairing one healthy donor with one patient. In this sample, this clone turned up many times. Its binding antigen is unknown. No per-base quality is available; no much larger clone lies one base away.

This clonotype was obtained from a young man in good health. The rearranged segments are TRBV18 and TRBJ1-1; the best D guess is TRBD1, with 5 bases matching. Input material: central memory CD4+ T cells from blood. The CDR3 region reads CASSPPLSGGTEAFF. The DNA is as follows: TGTGCCAGCTCACCACCGTTGTCTGGGGGGACTGAAGCTTTCTTT.